This TCR beta chain was retrieved from a study of blood T cell repertoires in COVID-19. Using immunoSEQ multiplex PCR, the repertoire was profiled, and TCRdb retains in-frame clones only, with some absent. The sample consists of roughly 250,000 clones, 86% of them appearing once. V lost 7 bases to trimming and J lost 8 bases, with 14 bases between them. The CDR3 runs to 12 residues. In germline, CDR1 is MNHEY, CDR2 SVGAGI. Sequencing was performed on PBMCs or T cells enriched from blood (not recorded which). The chain is built from TRBV6-5 and TRBJ1-2; TRBD1 is a possible D gene (5 bases). The clonotype originates from a woman aged 40 to 50 with acute COVID-19. The CDR3 nucleotides are TGTGCCAGCACCGACGGGGGGTCGGGCTACACCTTC. This translates into CASTDGGSGYTF.